Listed here are 23 T cell receptor beta chains from one sample, sequenced in a study of T-cell memory formation after mild COVID-19. TCRdb independently ran MiXCR on the 5' RACE reads; one entry per CDR3 protein. This repertoire shows about 130,000 distinct CDR3 sequences, about 15% found once; its top ten account for about 5%. Sequencing input: PBMCs or a T cell subset sorted from them (not recorded which). The receptors were gathered from a young man who had mild COVID-19 (a few samples of this study predate the infection). Cell type and time point are not known.

The V call is TRBV7-9, the J call TRBJ1-2, with TRBD1 identical over 7 bases. The CDR3 extends over 12 amino acids. The germline V gene encodes CDR1 SEHNR and CDR2 FQNEAQ (reference sequence). J was trimmed by 7 bases and V by 5 bases; bases with no gene match: 4. CDR3 nucleotide sequence: TGTGCCAGCAGCCCCTGGGACAGTGGCTACACCTTC. Protein: CASSPWDSGYTF.

The chain uses TRBV5-1 and TRBJ2-3; 12 nucleotides match TRBD2. J was trimmed by 2 bases and V by 3 bases; bases with no gene match: 4. The CDR3 contains 16 residues. Germline V gene data show CDR1 as SGHRS and CDR2 as YFSETQ. CDR3 in amino acids: CASSSSGGAVTDTQYF. Written as DNA, the CDR3 is TGCGCCAGCAGCTCTAGCGGGGGGGCCGTCACAGATACGCAGTATTTT.

The chain recombines TRBV19 with TRBJ2-7; a possible D gene is TRBD1 (6 bases). Germline lookup yields CDR1 LNHDA and CDR2 SQIVND (reference sequence). V was shortened by 5 bases and J by 5 bases, with 13 bases between the two germline ends. This CDR3 has 13 residues. The CDR3 reads CASSVQGTDEQYF. The CDR3 DNA is TGTGCCAGTAGTGTACAGGGTACCGACGAGCAGTACTTC. Drawing the rest from reference TRBV19 and TRBJ2-7, the complete variable domain is DGGITQSPKYLFRKEGQNVTLSCEQNLNHDAMYWYRQDPGQGLRLIYYSQIVNDFQKGDIAEGYSVSREKKESFPLTVTSAQKNPTAFYLCASSVQGTDEQYFGPGTRLTVT.

In this sample, this clonotype turned up a few times. The V call is TRBV4-1, the J call TRBJ2-3; D gene uncertain. V was trimmed by 0 bases and J by 3 bases, leaving 10 bases between them. In germline, CDR1 is MGHRA, CDR2 YSYEKL. This CDR3 has 15 amino acids. CDR3 region: CASSQEAVGTDTQYF. CDR3 nucleotides: TGCGCCAGCAGCCAAGAAGCAGTGGGGACAGATACGCAGTATTTT.

This chain links TRBV6-5 with TRBJ2-7; maybe TRBD2 (6 bases). V shed 6 bases and J shed 3 bases, with 21 bases lying between them. The CDR3 totals 16 residues. The germline V gene encodes CDR1 MNHEY and CDR2 SVGAGI. The CDR3 here is CASRYPATRAFYEQYV. The CDR3 bases are TGTGCCAGCAGGTACCCGGCGACTAGGGCTTTCTACGAGCAGTACGTC.

The V and J genes are TRBV5-1 and TRBJ2-5; either TRBD1 or TRBD2 may fit D (5 bases each). The V gene lost 5 bases and the J gene lost 2 bases, with 13 bases spanning the gap. This CDR3 comprises 14 residues. From germline, CDR1 is SGHRS and CDR2 YFSETQ. Here the CDR3 reads CASSGAGGQETQYF. The CDR3 DNA sequence: TGCGCCAGCAGTGGGGCTGGAGGACAAGAGACCCAGTACTTC. Based on the CDR3 plus reference TRBV5-1 and TRBJ2-5, the full variable domain is KAGVTQTPRYLIKTRGQQVTLSCSPISGHRSVSWYQQTPGQGLQFLFEYFSETQRNKGNFPGRFSGRQFSNSRSEMNVSTLELGDSALYLCASSGAGGQETQYFGPGTRLLVL.

A few counts support this clonotype. The chain employs TRBV4-3 and TRBJ2-3; TRBD1 matches 7 bases. Germline V gene data show CDR1 as LGHNA and CDR2 as YSLEER. The CDR3 is made up of 15 amino acids. Losses at the gene ends were 4 bases for V and 4 bases for J; bases not matched to a gene: 8. CDR3 nucleotide sequence: TGCGCCAGCAGCCTACAGGGGAATACAGCAGATACGCAGTATTTT. Its translation is CASSLQGNTADTQYF.

This rearrangement joins TRBV4-1 to TRBJ2-1; weak D call: TRBD1 (6 bases). The CDR3 loop spans 18 amino acids. Per the germline V gene, CDR1 is MGHRA and CDR2 is YSYEKL. Trimming pared 1 base from V and 7 bases from J, leaving 23 bases between. Written as DNA, the CDR3 is TGCGCCAGCAGCCAAGCGGCATGGCAGGGGTATTCGGGTAATGAGCAGTTCTTC. It is translated as CASSQAAWQGYSGNEQFF.

This clonotype showed up many times. The chain couples TRBV2 to TRBJ2-3, with 8 bases aligning to TRBD1. Germline loops: CDR1 SNHLY, CDR2 FYNNEI. The CDR3 extends over 15 amino acids. With 6 bases clipped from V and 1 base from J, the junction kept 6 bases outside the gene matches. The CDR3 loop is CASSGGQGGTDTQYF. The CDR3 coding sequence is TGTGCCAGCAGCGGAGGACAGGGAGGCACAGATACGCAGTATTTT.

This clonotype came up once. The chain carries TRBV7-3 and TRBJ2-3, with TRBD2 identical over 8 bases. The germline V gene encodes CDR1 SGHTA and CDR2 FQGTGA. CDR3 length: 15 amino acids. Trimming removed 4 bases from V and 3 bases from J; junction bases left unmatched: 6. The CDR3 DNA reads as TGTGCCAGCAGCTCCGGTAGCGGGAAAACAGATACGCAGTATTTT. Translating gives CASSSGSGKTDTQYF.

This clonotype came up a few times. The CDR3 reads CASRGQGLGSEQFF. CDR3 DNA: TGTGCCAGCAGGGGACAGGGACTTGGGAGTGAGCAGTTCTTC. This chain connects TRBV2 to TRBJ2-1; TRBD1 aligns across 9 bases. The germline V gene encodes CDR1 SNHLY and CDR2 FYNNEI. The CDR3 length is 14 residues. V dropped 6 bases and J dropped 9; count of bases not matched to a gene: 9. The full variable domain, completed using reference TRBV2 and TRBJ2-1, is EPEVTQTPSHQVTQMGQEVILRCVPISNHLYFYWYRQILGQKVEFLVSFYNNEISEKSEIFDDQFSVERPDGSNFTLKIRSTKLEDSAMYFCASRGQGLGSEQFFGPGTRLTVL.

The chain joins TRBV2 to TRBJ2-7; D call uncertain. V was clipped by 2 bases and J by 4 bases, with 18 bases between them. Germline CDR1 is SNHLY and CDR2 is FYNNEI. This CDR3 comprises 16 residues. The CDR3 sequence is CASSESRTGENYEQYV. CDR3 sequence (DNA): TGTGCCAGCAGTGAATCTAGGACCGGAGAAAATTACGAGCAGTACGTC.

This clonotype has ten or more counts. The gene calls are TRBV5-1 and TRBJ2-5, with D tentatively TRBD1 or TRBD2 (5 bases each). The CDR3 length is 14 residues. Germline CDR1 and CDR2: SGHRS and YFSETQ. V was cut by 1 base and J by 2 bases, with 9 bases left in between. CDR3 sequence (DNA): TGCGCCAGCAGCTTGTATGGGGGTCAAGAGACCCAGTACTTC. Encoded protein: CASSLYGGQETQYF.

This chain connects TRBV7-9 to TRBJ2-7; D might be TRBD1 (6 bases). The CDR3 loop spans 14 amino acids. V shed 1 base and J shed 5 bases, with 12 bases lying between them. Germline CDR1 reads SEHNR; CDR2 reads FQNEAQ (reference sequence). The DNA of the CDR3 is TGTGCCAGCAGCTTAGGGATGGACAGCCACGAGCAGTACTTC. This gives the protein CASSLGMDSHEQYF.

In its sample, this clonotype was seen many times. J is TRBJ2-1 and V is TRBV4-3, with D uncertain. Germline lookup yields CDR1 LGHNA and CDR2 YSLEER. This CDR3 has 13 amino acids. Deletions cut 4 bases from V and 4 bases from J, with 8 bases between. CDR3 DNA: TGCGCCAGCAGCCCACAGCCGTACAATGAGCAGTTCTTC. Its translation is CASSPQPYNEQFF.

The CDR3 DNA follows: TGCGCCAGCTCCGGCGGGGTCGCCTACGAGCAGTACTTC. Its protein is CASSGGVAYEQYF. The chain recombines TRBV4-3 with TRBJ2-7; maybe TRBD2 (6 bases). Trimming cost V 8 bases and J 2 bases, with 13 bases left between them. Germline CDR1 and CDR2: LGHNA and YSLEER. The CDR3 has 13 amino acids.

This clonotype was counted between two and nine times. The CDR3 spells CATSDYMNTEAFF. The CDR3 DNA reads TGTGCCACCAGTGACTACATGAACACTGAAGCTTTCTTT. This chain connects TRBV24-1 to TRBJ1-1; no clear D. Per germline, CDR1 KGHDR and CDR2 SFDVKD. V lost 4 bases and J lost 0, with 5 bases in between. The CDR3 consists of 13 residues.

The chain joins TRBV5-5 to TRBJ2-4; D could derive from TRBD1 or TRBD2 (5 bases each). The V gene lost 4 bases and the J gene lost 7 bases, with 18 bases spanning the gap. CDR3 length: 15 amino acids. CDR1 is SGHKS, CDR2 YYEKEE, per germline (reference sequence). The CDR3 protein is CASSNRDPPGNIQYF. CDR3 nucleotide sequence: TGTGCCAGCAGCAACCGGGACCCTCCTGGGAACATTCAGTACTTC.

The chain employs TRBV7-3 and TRBJ2-3; D is perhaps TRBD2 (6 bases). Germline V gene lookup returns CDR1 SGHTA and CDR2 FQGTGA. This CDR3 comprises 15 residues. The V end was cut by 0 bases, the J end by 7 bases, with 14 bases between. DNA of the CDR3: TGTGCCAGCAGCTTAACCGGGGAGGTAGGGAATACGCAGTATTTT. Protein sequence: CASSLTGEVGNTQYF.

J is TRBJ1-2 and V is TRBV7-2, with D perhaps matching TRBD1 (5 bases). Germline-derived CDR1 and CDR2 are SGHTA and FQGNSA. Deletions cut 9 bases from V and 4 bases from J, with 15 bases between. CDR3 size: 13 residues. In DNA form, the CDR3 reads TGTGCCAGTAGCCGTGACAGTTTCTATGGCTACACCTTC. Translating it yields CASSRDSFYGYTF. Full variable domain (missing parts from reference TRBV7-2 and TRBJ1-2): GAGVSQSPSNKVTEKGKDVELRCDPISGHTALYWYRQSLGQGLEFLIYFQGNSAPDKSGLPSDRFSAERTGGSVSTLTIQRTQQEDSAVYLCASSRDSFYGYTFGSGTRLTVV.

This clonotype was recorded at least ten times. The J gene is TRBJ2-7, the V gene TRBV6-6, with D possibly being TRBD2 (5 bases). The germline V and J ends were trimmed by 6 bases and 4 bases, with 13 bases remaining between them. The germline V gene has CDR1 MNHNY and CDR2 SVGAGI (reference sequence). The CDR3 is made up of 13 amino acids. CDR3 protein: CASSPSGSYEQYF. CDR3 coding DNA: TGTGCCAGCAGCCCCTCGGGGTCTTACGAGCAGTACTTC.

The gene calls are TRBV7-9 and TRBJ2-7; D is ambiguous. The CDR3 contains 14 residues. Trimming removed 2 bases at V and 5 bases at J, with 13 bases between. In germline, CDR1 is SEHNR, CDR2 FQNEAQ (reference sequence). Here the CDR3 reads CASSLSQRNHEQYF. The CDR3 DNA is TGTGCCAGCAGCTTATCCCAGCGTAACCACGAGCAGTACTTC. The full variable domain, with the rest looked up from reference TRBV7-9 and TRBJ2-7, is DTGVSQNPRHKITKRGQNVTFRCDPISEHNRLYWYRQTLGQGPEFLTYFQNEAQLEKSRLLSDRFSAERPKGSFSTLEIQRTEQGDSAMYLCASSLSQRNHEQYFGPGTRLTVT.

This clonotype occurred a few times. The J gene is TRBJ2-3, the V gene TRBV7-2; no clear D gene. Germline lookup yields CDR1 SGHTA and CDR2 FQGNSA. The CDR3 length is 16 residues. The V end lost 4 bases, the J end lost 0 bases, and 14 bases lay between the germline ends. The CDR3: CASSSSLVVSTDTQYF. In DNA form, the CDR3 reads TGTGCCAGCAGCTCCTCTTTGGTGGTTAGCACAGATACGCAGTATTTT.